This TCR beta chain was documented in a study of spatial heterogeneity in lung cancer. Time point indicated: sample taken at primary tumor resection. No cells were sorted before sequencing. The whole RNA sequenced was extracted from tumor, nontumor lung or frozen PBMC. This clonotype was seen many times. Unique molecular identifiers, one per molecule, were present on every TCR cDNA molecule. One entry per CDR3 protein results from TCRdb running MiXCR on the 5' RACE reads. The sample shows about 5,800 distinct CDR3 sequences, 10% to 15% of them seen only once. The TCR originated in a female donor with early-stage non-small cell lung cancer. The input for sequencing was normal lung tissue next to the tumor, taken at surgery.

The CDR3 sequence: CASSEVGGNTEAFF. In DNA form, the CDR3 reads TGTGCCAGCAGCGAAGTTGGGGGTAACACTGAAGCTTTCTTT. V gene TRBV3-1 combines with J gene TRBJ1-1; tentative D call: TRBD1 (5 bases). V shed 5 bases and J shed 2 bases, with 12 bases lying between them. CDR1 is LGHDT and CDR2 is YNNKEL in the germline V gene (reference sequence). This CDR3 comprises 14 residues.